This TCR beta chain was retrieved from a study of blood T cell repertoires in COVID-19. Study context: The study drew acute and convalescent COVID-19 samples from the United States, Italy and Spain. Sample material is recorded as cDNA or gDNA derived from T cells, B-cell-depleted T cells, or PBMCs.

Study processing details: Estimated nucleated cell counts came from reference gene primer amplification. Clones were read by immunoSEQ multiplex PCR, and TCRdb kept only the in-frame ones, dropping some. The DNA was the basis for D and trimming; V, J and clone size are from that table. The table lists 50,000 or so clones, 75% to 85% of them singletons. Trimming took off 4 bases at V and 0 bases at J, with 6 bases between the two ends. Per the germline V gene, CDR1 is SEHNR and CDR2 is FQNEAQ (reference sequence). This CDR3 contains 13 residues. Input material: peripheral blood. The rearrangement joins TRBV7-9 to TRBJ1-1; possibly TRBD1 for D (5 bases). The receptor comes from a man between 40 and 49 years old with acute or convalescent COVID-19. The CDR3 DNA follows: TGTGCCAGCAGCTCGACAGTGAACACTGAAGCTTTCTTT. Translating gives CASSSTVNTEAFF.